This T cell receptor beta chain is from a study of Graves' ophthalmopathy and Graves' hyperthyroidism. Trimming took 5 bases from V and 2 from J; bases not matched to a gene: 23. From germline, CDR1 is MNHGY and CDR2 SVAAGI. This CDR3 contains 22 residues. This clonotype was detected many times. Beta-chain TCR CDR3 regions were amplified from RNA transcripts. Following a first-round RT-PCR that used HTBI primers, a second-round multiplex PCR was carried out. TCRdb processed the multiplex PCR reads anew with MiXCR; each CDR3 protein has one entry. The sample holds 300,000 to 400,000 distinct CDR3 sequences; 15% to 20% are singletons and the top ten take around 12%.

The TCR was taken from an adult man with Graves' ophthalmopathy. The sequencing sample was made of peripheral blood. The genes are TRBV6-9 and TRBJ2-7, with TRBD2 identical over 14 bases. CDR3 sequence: CASSPSRTSGGLPVGLAYEQYF. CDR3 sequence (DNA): TGTGCCAGCAGTCCCTCCCGGACTAGCGGGGGGCTCCCGGTGGGGCTCGCCTACGAGCAGTACTTC.